This T cell receptor beta chain was documented in a study of regulatory T cells in long-lasting Graves disease. Overall study findings and caveats: Limited samples may have lowered accuracy. Researchers reported studying only peripheral blood, not thyroid tissue.

With iRepertoire HTBI primers and Arm-PCR of CDR3 regions, TCR beta libraries were built. TCRdb reprocessed the multiplex PCR reads via MiXCR and lists one record per CDR3 protein. The sample holds about 300,000 distinct CDR3 sequences, under 20% seen once. This clonotype was detected many times. Its specificity is not known. The CDR3 covers 15 residues. Trimming cost V 8 bases and J 2 bases; bases outside gene matches: 6. The V gene's germline CDR1 is MNHNS and CDR2 SASEGT. Indicated time point: newly diagnosed GD, antithyroid drugs for less than 3 months. Preparation of the TCR library used RNA extracted from PBMCs. Approximately 9 milliliters of peripheral blood went into EDTA tubes.

The receptor was derived from a female donor with Graves disease. The specimen comprised peripheral blood mononuclear cells (PBMCs), sampled at new diagnosis, from a patient treated with antithyroid drugs. The genes are TRBV6-1 and TRBJ2-6; 7 nucleotides align to TRBD1. The CDR3 DNA follows: TGTGCCAGCGGTACACAGGGGACTGGGGCCAACGTCCTGACTTTC. Protein sequence: CASGTQGTGANVLTF.